Detailed here is one T cell receptor beta chain. Assay: immunoSEQ multiplex PCR; the TCRdb copy retains only in-frame clones and omits some. Of about 330,000 clones in the sample, about 87% were seen once. These data belong to a study of blood T cell repertoires in COVID-19. The germline V gene encodes CDR1 LGHDT and CDR2 YNNKEL (reference sequence). The CDR3 consists of 21 residues. With V trimmed by 5 bases and J by 1 base, 14 bases remained unmatched. The sample taken for sequencing was PBMCs or T cells enriched from blood (not recorded which). The sequence derives from a man younger than 40 who had recovered from COVID-19. The rearrangement joins TRBV3-1 (or the pseudogene TRBV3-2) to TRBJ2-2; TRBD2 matches 15 bases. CDR3 sequence: CASSSPSGLAGGQENTGELFF. The CDR3 coding sequence is TGTGCCAGCAGCTCCCCCTCGGGACTAGCGGGGGGCCAGGAGAACACCGGGGAGCTGTTTTTT.